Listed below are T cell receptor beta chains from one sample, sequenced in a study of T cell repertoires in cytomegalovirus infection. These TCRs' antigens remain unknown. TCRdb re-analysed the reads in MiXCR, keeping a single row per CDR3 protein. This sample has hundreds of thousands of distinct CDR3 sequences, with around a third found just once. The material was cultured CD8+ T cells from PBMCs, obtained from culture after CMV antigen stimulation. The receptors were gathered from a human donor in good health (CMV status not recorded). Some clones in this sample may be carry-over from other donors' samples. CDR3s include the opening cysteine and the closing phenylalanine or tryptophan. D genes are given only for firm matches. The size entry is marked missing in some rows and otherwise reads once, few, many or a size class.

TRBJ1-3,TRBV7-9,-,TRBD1,CASSEYWDRENSGNTIYF,TGTGCCAGCAGCGAATACTGGGACAGGGAAAATTCTGGAAACACCATATATTTT
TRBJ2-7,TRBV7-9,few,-,CASSSSLGVLHYEQYF,TGTGCCAGCAGCTCATCTTTAGGGGTCCTCCATTACGAGCAGTACTTC
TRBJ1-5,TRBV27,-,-,CASSPPPGCNQPQHF,TGTGCCAGCAGTCCCCCCCCAGGATGCAATCAGCCCCAGCATTTT
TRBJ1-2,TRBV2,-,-,CAIPGEEDYGYTF,TGTGCCATCCCCGGGGAGGAGGACTATGGCTACACCTTC
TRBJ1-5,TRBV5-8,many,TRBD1,CASSFRDRDQPQHF,TGTGCCAGCAGTTTCCGGGACAGGGATCAGCCCCAGCATTTT
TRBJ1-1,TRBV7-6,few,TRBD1,CASSSGTGITGETEAFF,TGTGCCAGCAGCTCCGGGACAGGGATTACGGGAGAGACTGAAGCTTTCTTT
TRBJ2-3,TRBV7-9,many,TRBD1,CASSLVWDRGQDTQYF,TGTGCCAGCAGCTTGGTGTGGGACAGGGGGCAAGATACGCAGTATTTT
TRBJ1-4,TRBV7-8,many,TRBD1,CASSSQGARNEKLFF,TGTGCCAGCAGCTCACAGGGGGCGCGAAATGAAAAACTGTTTTTT
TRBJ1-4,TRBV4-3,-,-,CASSQDGGLDEKLFF,TGCGCCAGCAGCCAAGATGGGGGCCTGGATGAAAAACTGTTTTTT
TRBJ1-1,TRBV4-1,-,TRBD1,CASSQHQGQGPPEAFF,TGCGCCAGCAGCCAACATCAGGGACAGGGGCCACCTGAAGCTTTCTTT
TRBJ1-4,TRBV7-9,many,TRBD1,CASSLTGGEKLFF,TGTGCCAGCAGCCTCACAGGGGGTGAAAAACTGTTTTTT
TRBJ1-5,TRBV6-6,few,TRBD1,CASNPLPGSGGDSNQPQHF,TGTGCCAGCAATCCTCTTCCGGGGTCAGGGGGGGATAGCAATCAGCCCCAGCATTTT
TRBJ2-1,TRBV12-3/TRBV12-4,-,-,CASSFTKNNEQFF,TGTGCCAGCAGTTTTACTAAAAACAATGAGCAGTTCTTC
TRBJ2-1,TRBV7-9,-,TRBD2,CASSPPSGGANEQFF,TGTGCCAGCAGCCCCCCTAGCGGGGGGGCTAATGAGCAGTTCTTC
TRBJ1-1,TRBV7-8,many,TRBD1,CASSLPDRVNTEAFF,TGTGCCAGCAGCTTACCCGACAGGGTGAACACTGAAGCTTTCTTT
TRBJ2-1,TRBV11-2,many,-,CASSLERGLSSYNEQFF,TGTGCCAGCAGCTTAGAACGGGGCCTGAGCTCCTACAATGAGCAGTTCTTC
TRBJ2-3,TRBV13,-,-,CASSASRVDTQYF,TGTGCCAGCAGCGCCAGCAGGGTAGATACGCAGTATTTT
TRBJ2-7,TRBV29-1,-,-,CSVEVDTPYEQYF,TGCAGCGTTGAAGTCGACACTCCCTACGAGCAGTACTTC
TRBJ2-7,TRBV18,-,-,CASSLTGTEWQYF,TGTGCCAGCTCTCTTACAGGGACGGAGTGGCAGTACTTC
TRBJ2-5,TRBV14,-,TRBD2,CASSHGTSGAQETQYF,TGTGCCAGCAGCCATGGGACTAGCGGGGCTCAAGAGACCCAGTACTTC
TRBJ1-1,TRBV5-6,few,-,CASSLVETNTEAFF,TGTGCCAGCAGCTTGGTGGAGACCAACACTGAAGCTTTCTTT
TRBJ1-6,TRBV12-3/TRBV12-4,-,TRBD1,CASSPTRDRDSPLHF,TGTGCCAGCAGTCCCACACGGGACAGGGACTCACCCCTCCACTTT
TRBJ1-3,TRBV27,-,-,CASSLTPPGNTIYF,TGTGCCAGCAGTTTAACCCCCCCTGGAAACACCATATATTTT
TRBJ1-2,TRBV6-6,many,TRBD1,CASSLHSLGGQGVGGSYGYTF,TGTGCCAGCAGTCTACACTCCCTTGGGGGACAGGGGGTTGGGGGGAGCTATGGCTACACCTTC
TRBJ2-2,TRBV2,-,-,CASSDSAENTGELFF,TGTGCCAGCAGTGATTCGGCCGAGAACACCGGGGAGCTGTTTTTT
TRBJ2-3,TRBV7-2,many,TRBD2,CASSSGGGDWDTQYF,TGTGCCAGCAGCTCAGGCGGGGGGGACTGGGATACGCAGTATTTT
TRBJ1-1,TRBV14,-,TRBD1,CASSQRDRGVEAFF,TGTGCCAGCAGCCAACGGGACAGGGGGGTGGAAGCTTTCTTT
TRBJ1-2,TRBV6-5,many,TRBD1,CASSPRDSNYGYTF,TGTGCCAGCAGTCCCAGGGACAGCAACTATGGCTACACCTTC
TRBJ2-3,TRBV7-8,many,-,CASSYPGADTQYF,TGTGCCAGCAGCTACCCCGGCGCAGATACGCAGTATTTT